Shown below are 20 T cell receptor beta chains from a single sample sequenced in a study of T cell responses to AZD1222 COVID-19 vaccine. TCRdb's copy holds only in-frame clones and misses some; the assay was immunoSEQ multiplex PCR. The sample carries roughly 120,000 clones, about nine tenths recorded once. The source was peripheral blood, collected 28 days after the second AZD1222 dose. The receptors originated from an adult who received the AZD1222 COVID-19 vaccine.

The rearrangement links TRBV7-9 to TRBJ1-2; 7 bases fit TRBD1. CDR3 length: 13 residues. V shed 1 base, J shed 8 bases, and the junction held 4 bases outside the gene matches. Germline V gene lookup returns CDR1 SEHNR and CDR2 FQNEAQ (reference sequence). CDR3 in amino acids: CASSLVGGRGYTF. Here the CDR3 DNA reads TGTGCCAGCAGCTTAGTAGGGGGCCGGGGCTACACCTTC. The whole variable domain, filled in from reference TRBV7-9 and TRBJ1-2, reads DTGVSQNPRHKITKRGQNVTFRCDPISEHNRLYWYRQTLGQGPEFLTYFQNEAQLEKSRLLSDRFSAERPKGSFSTLEIQRTEQGDSAMYLCASSLVGGRGYTFGSGTRLTVV.

V and J are TRBV7-3 and TRBJ2-3; D may be TRBD1 (5 bases). CDR1 SGHTA and CDR2 FQGTGA come from the germline V gene. This CDR3 comprises 16 residues. Trimming removed 1 base from V and 5 bases from J, with 16 bases in between. Written as DNA, the CDR3 is TGTGCCAGCAGCTTAAACAGCGCAGGGTCAAGAGATACGCAGTATTTT. It yields the protein CASSLNSAGSRDTQYF.

The chain carries TRBV6-2 or TRBV6-3 and TRBJ2-1; D may be TRBD2 (5 bases). The germline CDR1 and CDR2 sequences are MNHEY and SVGEGT. CDR3 length equals 13 residues. Trimming removed 2 bases at V and 6 bases at J, with 8 bases between. The CDR3 protein is CASSYLAGNEQFF. CDR3 nucleotides: TGTGCCAGCAGTTACCTAGCAGGCAATGAGCAGTTCTTC.

CDR3 sequence reads: CASSRERVAKDTQYF. The CDR3 nucleotides read TGTGCCAGCAGCCGGGAGAGGGTGGCAAAAGATACGCAGTATTTT. The J gene is TRBJ2-3, the V gene TRBV2, with D perhaps TRBD2 (6 bases). The CDR3 spans 15 residues. Germline V gene data show CDR1 as SNHLY and CDR2 as FYNNEI. Trimming took 6 bases from V and 5 from J, leaving 18 bases between them.

The gene calls are TRBV2 and TRBJ2-6, with D maybe TRBD1 (5 bases). CDR3 length equals 16 residues. V was shortened by 6 bases and J by 1 base, with 13 bases between the two germline ends. Germline CDR1 is SNHLY and CDR2 is FYNNEI. The CDR3 is CASSRTYGSGANVLTF. Here the CDR3 DNA reads TGTGCCAGCAGCCGGACATATGGATCTGGGGCCAACGTCCTGACTTTC.

This clone has only one observation. V and J are TRBV11-2 and TRBJ1-4, with a possible D match to TRBD1 (5 bases). V was shortened by 2 bases and J by 1 base, with 11 bases between the two germline ends. The CDR3 has 16 residues. Germline V gene sequence: CDR1 SGHAT, CDR2 FQNNGV. The DNA for the CDR3 is TGTGCCAGCAGCTTAACGTTCGGGGGAACTAATGAAAAACTGTTTTTT. Amino acid sequence: CASSLTFGGTNEKLFF.

The gene calls are TRBV3-1 (or the pseudogene TRBV3-2) and TRBJ1-2; tentative D call: TRBD1 (5 bases). This CDR3 comprises 14 residues. Germline V gene lookup returns CDR1 LGHDT and CDR2 YNNKEL (reference sequence). V shed 4 bases and J shed 5 bases, with 14 bases lying between them. The DNA for the CDR3 is TGTGCCAGCAGCCCCCCCAGGGAAGGTTATGGCTACACCTTC. This encodes CASSPPREGYGYTF.

The gene calls are TRBV5-8 and TRBJ1-1; a possible D gene is TRBD1 (6 bases). Between the trimmed V and J ends, which lost 4 bases and 1 base, there was a span of 14 bases. CDR3 size: 15 residues. CDR1 and CDR2 from the germline V gene are SGHTS and YDEGEE. This chain's CDR3 is CASSTYRAGNTEAFF. CDR3 DNA sequence: TGTGCCAGCAGCACATACAGGGCAGGGAACACTGAAGCTTTCTTT.

CDR3: CASSFRDRSDTQYF. In DNA, the CDR3 is TGTGCCAGCAGCTTCCGGGACCGGTCGGATACGCAGTATTTT. The chain has TRBV5-8 and TRBJ2-3; TRBD1 or TRBD2 may be the D gene (5 bases each). Germline values: CDR1 SGHTS, CDR2 YDEGEE. This CDR3 spans 14 amino acids. V gave up 2 bases and J gave up 6 bases, with 13 bases separating them.

The rearrangement uses TRBV15 and TRBJ1-4; a possible D gene is TRBD1 (5 bases). V dropped 5 bases and J dropped 3 bases, with 10 bases sitting between them. CDR1 LNHNV and CDR2 YYDKDF come from the germline V gene (reference sequence). The CDR3 has 14 amino acids. The CDR3 loop is CATSPGGANEKLFF. In DNA, the CDR3 is TGTGCCACCAGCCCCGGGGGGGCTAATGAAAAACTGTTTTTT.

The V gene is TRBV19, the J gene TRBJ1-3; unclear D gene. Germline V gives CDR1 LNHDA, CDR2 SQIVND (reference sequence). This CDR3 is 15 amino acids long. The germline V and J ends were trimmed by 5 bases and 2 bases, with 13 bases remaining between them. The CDR3 DNA reads as TGTGCCAGTAGTCCACTGAATGGTGCTGGAAACACCATATATTTT. Translated: CASSPLNGAGNTIYF. Filled out from reference TRBV19 and TRBJ1-3, the complete variable domain reads DGGITQSPKYLFRKEGQNVTLSCEQNLNHDAMYWYRQDPGQGLRLIYYSQIVNDFQKGDIAEGYSVSREKKESFPLTVTSAQKNPTAFYLCASSPLNGAGNTIYFGEGSWLTVV.

This chain connects TRBV5-1 to TRBJ2-3, with 8 bases aligning to TRBD1. Losses at the gene ends were 0 bases for V and 5 bases for J; bases not matched to a gene: 8. Germline CDR1 and CDR2: SGHRS and YFSETQ. This CDR3 contains 16 residues. CDR3 sequence reads: CASSLAQQGDGDTQYF. The CDR3 DNA reads TGCGCCAGCAGCTTGGCCCAACAGGGGGACGGAGATACGCAGTATTTT.

The chain joins TRBV12-3 or TRBV12-4 to TRBJ1-2; D unclear. CDR3 size: 11 residues. The CDR3, as DNA: TGTGGTACGGCAGGAAACTATGGCTACACCTTC. Its translation is CGTAGNYGYTF.

This rearrangement joins TRBV7-2 to TRBJ1-5; 11 bases line up with TRBD1. Germline CDR1 is SGHTA and CDR2 is FQGNSA. The CDR3 covers 16 residues. Unmatched junction bases numbered 8, after V lost 5 bases and J lost 5 bases. For the CDR3, the DNA is TGTGCCAGCAGCCCACCCGGGACAGGGGGGGATCAGCCCCAGCATTTT. Translated: CASSPPGTGGDQPQHF.

The V and J genes are TRBV29-1 and TRBJ2-3; D not certain. The CDR3 loop spans 14 amino acids. Trimming pared 5 bases from V and 2 bases from J, leaving 14 bases between. Per germline, CDR1 SQVTM and CDR2 ANQGSEA. The CDR3: CSVYSWANTDTQYF. In nucleotides, the CDR3 is TGCAGCGTTTACTCGTGGGCAAACACAGATACGCAGTATTTT.

The J gene is TRBJ2-2, the V gene TRBV19, with 11 bases fitting TRBD1. Germline V gives CDR1 LNHDA, CDR2 SQIVND (reference sequence). Trimming took 4 bases from V and 6 from J; bases not matched to a gene: 4. The CDR3 spans 15 residues. CDR3 protein: CASSKPGQGAGELFF. Here the CDR3 DNA reads TGTGCCAGTAGTAAACCGGGACAGGGGGCCGGGGAGCTGTTTTTT. The full variable domain, rest sourced from reference TRBV19 and TRBJ2-2, is DGGITQSPKYLFRKEGQNVTLSCEQNLNHDAMYWYRQDPGQGLRLIYYSQIVNDFQKGDIAEGYSVSREKKESFPLTVTSAQKNPTAFYLCASSKPGQGAGELFFGEGSRLTVL.

This rearrangement joins TRBV28 to TRBJ1-5; TRBD1 is a possible D gene (5 bases). With 6 bases removed from V and 7 bases from J, the gap between germline ends came to 13 bases. Germline values: CDR1 MDHEN, CDR2 SYDVKM. This CDR3 is 13 amino acids long. For the CDR3, the DNA is TGTGCCAGCAGGGAAGCCCGGGGGCAGCCCCAGCATTTT. It specifies CASREARGQPQHF.

Only a few counts were recorded for this clone. J is TRBJ1-2 and V is TRBV27, with D tentatively TRBD1 (5 bases). The CDR3 extends over 16 amino acids. The V gene's germline CDR1 is MNHEY and CDR2 SMNVEV (reference sequence). The V end lost 5 bases, the J end lost 8 bases, and 24 bases lay between the germline ends. The CDR3, as DNA: TGTGCCAGCAGTCTGGGACCTGCTCGGAGATATCTGGGCTACACCTTC. Amino acids: CASSLGPARRYLGYTF.

The CDR3 is CASSPLPYEQYF. The CDR3 coding sequence is TGTGCCAGCAGCCCGCTTCCCTACGAGCAGTACTTC. The V gene is TRBV7-8, the J gene TRBJ2-7; no reliable D call. The CDR3 runs to 12 residues. Trimming shortened V by 5 bases and J by 2 bases, and 7 bases separated the two germline ends. The germline V gene has CDR1 SGHVS and CDR2 FQNEAQ.

V usage is TRBV5-4 and J usage is TRBJ1-1, with 7 bases matching TRBD1. Germline CDR1 and CDR2: SGHNT and YYREEE (reference sequence). The CDR3 is 15 residues long. The V gene end was trimmed by 4 bases and the J gene end by 1 base; junction bases not matched to a gene: 7. In nucleotides, the CDR3 is TGTGCCAGCAGCCTTACAGGGGTTGCGAACACTGAAGCTTTCTTT. Protein sequence: CASSLTGVANTEAFF. The full variable domain, in which reference TRBV5-4 and TRBJ1-1 provide the parts outside the CDR3, is ETGVTQSPTHLIKTRGQQVTLRCSSQSGHNTVSWYQQALGQGPQFIFQYYREEENGRGNFPPRFSGLQFPNYSSELNVNALELDDSALYLCASSLTGVANTEAFFGQGTRLTVV.